This TCR beta chain was documented in a study of T-cell reconstitution after alpha-beta-depleted transplantation in children. Study results and limitations: The main origin of T-cell counts and diversity one year after transplant was newly produced T cells. Some patients showed high day-60 TCRbeta diversity, which derived from surviving recipient T cells and thymic progenitors.

This CDR3 region has 13 residues. Germline assignment: CDR1 DFQATT and CDR2 SNEGSKA (reference sequence). Trimming shortened V by 3 bases and J by 2 bases, and 7 bases separated the two germline ends. This clonotype was detected ten times or more. Antigen: not known. Unique molecular identifiers were incorporated into the prepared TCRbeta library. TCRdb ran MiXCR on the PCR reads and lists one entry per CDR3 protein. The sample has around 960,000 distinct CDR3 sequences; about 29% are singletons. The source was PBMCs, mostly from graft donor cells, collected 360 days after TCRalphabeta/CD19-depleted stem cell transplant. The rearrangement joins TRBV20-1 to TRBJ2-2; the D call may be TRBD1 or TRBD2 (5 bases each). This receptor was identified in a boy under three years old who had a stem cell transplant for SCID, so the T cells may come from the graft donor. The CDR3 protein is CSARRGNTGELFF. DNA for the CDR3: TGCAGTGCTAGGAGGGGAAACACCGGGGAGCTGTTTTTT.